A selection of T cell receptor beta chains follows, all from one sample in a study of shared clonotypes between healthy human individuals. Using immunoSEQ multiplex PCR, the repertoire was profiled, and TCRdb retains in-frame clones only, with some absent. The table lists approximately 2.3 million clones, approximately 95% of them singletons. Sequencing was done on a sample of naive CD4+ T cells from PBMCs. These receptors all come from a man between 18 and 29 years old in good health. Some clones in this sample may be carry-over from other donors' samples. CDR3s include the opening cysteine and the closing phenylalanine or tryptophan. D genes are given only for firm matches. Size is omitted from some rows. Given values are once, few, many or a class for expanded clones.

D gene: TRBD2; clone size: .; V gene: TRBV9; J gene: TRBJ2-1; CDR3 protein: CASSAQPGLADDNEQFF; CDR3 DNA: TGTGCCAGCAGCGCCCAACCGGGACTAGCTGACGACAATGAGCAGTTCTTC
D gene: TRBD2; clone size: .; V gene: TRBV27; J gene: TRBJ2-1; CDR3 protein: CASVGLAGINEQFF; CDR3 DNA: TGTGCCAGCGTTGGGCTAGCGGGCATCAATGAGCAGTTCTTC
D gene: .; clone size: .; V gene: TRBV6-1; J gene: TRBJ2-2; CDR3 protein: CASSDQGQGTGELFF; CDR3 DNA: TGTGCCAGCAGTGATCAGGGGCAAGGCACCGGGGAGCTGTTTTTT
D gene: TRBD1; clone size: .; V gene: TRBV2; J gene: TRBJ2-7; CDR3 protein: CASSEGQGAYEQYF; CDR3 DNA: TGTGCCAGCAGTGAAGGGCAGGGGGCTTACGAGCAGTACTTC
D gene: .; clone size: .; V gene: TRBV7-2; J gene: TRBJ1-1; CDR3 protein: CASSLAYRTKNTEAFF; CDR3 DNA: TGTGCCAGCAGCTTAGCGTACAGGACAAAGAACACTGAAGCTTTCTTT
D gene: TRBD2; clone size: .; V gene: TRBV28; J gene: TRBJ2-7; CDR3 protein: CASSPGLAGDPYEQYF; CDR3 DNA: TGTGCCAGCAGTCCGGGACTAGCGGGAGACCCCTACGAGCAGTACTTC
D gene: .; clone size: .; V gene: TRBV12-5; J gene: TRBJ2-2; CDR3 protein: CASGLDLGELFF; CDR3 DNA: TGTGCTAGTGGTTTGGACCTAGGGGAGCTGTTTTTT
D gene: .; clone size: .; V gene: TRBV4-1; J gene: TRBJ2-3; CDR3 protein: CASSHTPTDTQYF; CDR3 DNA: TGCGCCAGCAGCCACACGCCAACAGATACGCAGTATTTT
D gene: .; clone size: .; V gene: TRBV25-1; J gene: TRBJ1-1; CDR3 protein: CASSARGRLADTEAFF; CDR3 DNA: TGTGCCAGCAGTGCGCGGGGTCGGCTTGCGGACACTGAAGCTTTCTTT
D gene: .; clone size: .; V gene: TRBV7-2; J gene: TRBJ1-5; CDR3 protein: CASSLAATENQPQHF; CDR3 DNA: TGTGCCAGCAGCTTAGCTGCGACAGAGAATCAGCCCCAGCATTTT
D gene: .; clone size: .; V gene: TRBV6-5; J gene: TRBJ2-1; CDR3 protein: CASSYSGSYNEQFF; CDR3 DNA: TGTGCCAGCAGTTACTCAGGGTCCTACAATGAGCAGTTCTTC
D gene: .; clone size: .; V gene: TRBV4-2; J gene: TRBJ2-1; CDR3 protein: CASSPSPSRSYNEQFF; CDR3 DNA: TGTGCCAGCAGCCCCTCGCCTTCTCGCTCCTACAATGAGCAGTTCTTC
D gene: .; clone size: .; V gene: TRBV9; J gene: TRBJ2-5; CDR3 protein: CASSVGTRQETQYF; CDR3 DNA: TGTGCCAGCAGCGTAGGCACAAGACAAGAGACCCAGTACTTC
D gene: TRBD1; clone size: .; V gene: TRBV6-5; J gene: TRBJ1-1; CDR3 protein: CASRLGQHTEAFF; CDR3 DNA: TGTGCCAGCAGACTGGGACAGCACACTGAAGCTTTCTTT
D gene: .; clone size: once; V gene: TRBV30; J gene: TRBJ2-7; CDR3 protein: CAWSPGVHEQYF; CDR3 DNA: TGTGCCTGGAGTCCAGGGGTCCACGAGCAGTACTTC
D gene: .; clone size: .; V gene: TRBV7-3; J gene: TRBJ2-1; CDR3 protein: CASSSGPSNEQFF; CDR3 DNA: TGTGCCAGCAGCTCGGGACCAAGCAATGAGCAGTTCTTC
D gene: TRBD1; clone size: .; V gene: TRBV7-2; J gene: TRBJ1-2; CDR3 protein: CASSLNRGLGYGYTF; CDR3 DNA: TGTGCCAGCAGCTTGAATAGGGGGCTTGGCTATGGCTACACCTTC